This is a list of T cell receptor beta chains from one sample in a study of human T cells and chemical hapten exposure. TCRdb fed the RACE reads into MiXCR, producing one record per CDR3 protein. The sample shows approximately 100,000 distinct CDR3 sequences, roughly an eighth of them seen only once. The sequences come from whole blood, collected in connection with sensitization to the hapten diphenylcyclopropenone (DPC). These receptors all come from a woman between 45 and 65 years old with alopecia areata. Some clones in this sample may be carry-over from other donors' samples. Each CDR3 is given with its conserved first and last residue. A D gene is named only where the DNA matches it firmly. The listing skips clone size in some rows; elsewhere it reads once, few, many or a size class.

j_gene	d_gene	abundance	v_gene	CDR3aa	CDR3nt
TRBJ2-1	TRBD1	-	TRBV7-9	CASSLLGGADNEQFF	TGTGCCAGCAGCTTATTAGGGGGCGCGGATAATGAGCAGTTCTTC
TRBJ1-1	-	few	TRBV7-9	CASRERGLNTEAFF	TGTGCCAGCAGAGAAAGAGGGCTCAACACTGAAGCTTTCTTT
TRBJ1-5	TRBD1	-	TRBV5-1	CASSPTTGVQPQHF	TGCGCCAGCAGCCCTACAACAGGGGTTCAGCCCCAGCATTTT
TRBJ1-5	TRBD1	few	TRBV18	CASSPPGGGINQPQHF	TGTGCCAGCTCACCCCCTGGAGGGGGCATCAATCAGCCCCAGCATTTT
TRBJ1-2	-	many	TRBV9	CASSVTGNADYGYTF	TGTGCCAGCAGCGTTACAGGGAACGCGGACTATGGCTACACCTTC
TRBJ2-7	-	few	TRBV4-3	CASSRKPGLNYEQYF	TGCGCCAGCAGCCGAAAGCCGGGACTTAACTACGAGCAGTACTTC
TRBJ2-7	TRBD1	many	TRBV5-1	CASSLEDRVGDEQYF	TGCGCCAGCAGCTTGGAGGACAGGGTAGGTGACGAGCAGTACTTC
TRBJ1-2	TRBD1	few	TRBV5-1	CASWDRGNYGYTF	TGCGCCAGCTGGGACAGGGGAAACTATGGCTACACCTTC
TRBJ1-2	-	-	TRBV3-1	CASSKTENYGYTF	TGTGCCAGCAGCAAGACAGAAAACTATGGCTACACCTTC
TRBJ1-5	-	few	TRBV3-1	CASSQDGRAQHF	TGTGCCAGCAGCCAAGATGGCAGGGCCCAGCATTTT
TRBJ1-1	-	many	TRBV12-3/TRBV12-4	CASLPWETEAFF	TGTGCCAGCCTTCCGTGGGAAACTGAAGCTTTCTTT
TRBJ1-2	TRBD1	few	TRBV7-2	CASSSGQGNGYTF	TGTGCCAGCAGCTCGGGACAGGGGAATGGCTACACCTTC
TRBJ2-7	-	-	TRBV11-3	CASSSAAGAREQYF	TGTGCCAGCAGCTCCGCGGCGGGGGCTCGCGAGCAGTACTTC
TRBJ2-7	TRBD1	-	TRBV28	CASSWTGGSREQYF	TGTGCCAGCAGTTGGACAGGGGGATCGAGAGAGCAGTACTTC
TRBJ1-3	TRBD1	-	TRBV6-6	CASSYSGTGNSRTIYF	TGTGCCAGCAGTTACTCCGGGACAGGAAATAGCCGCACCATATATTTT
TRBJ2-5	-	few	TRBV6-1	CATALGLDQETQYF	TGTGCCACCGCCCTTGGATTGGACCAAGAGACCCAGTACTTC
TRBJ1-1	-	many	TRBV6-2/TRBV6-3	CASSKTGFEAFF	TGTGCCAGCAGCAAGACAGGATTTGAAGCTTTCTTT
TRBJ2-3	-	-	TRBV3-1	CASSQDPTGPLSTQYF	TGTGCCAGCAGCCAAGATCCGACGGGCCCGTTATCCACGCAGTATTTT
TRBJ1-1	-	-	TRBV7-2	CASSSSRGRTEAFF	TGTGCCAGCAGCTCATCGAGGGGTAGGACTGAAGCTTTCTTT
TRBJ2-5	TRBD1	many	TRBV12-5	CASGLQGAVGETQYF	TGTGCTAGTGGTTTGCAGGGGGCGGTTGGAGAGACCCAGTACTTC
TRBJ1-6	-	few	TRBV19	CASSILGTAVSPLHF	TGTGCCAGTAGTATATTAGGGACGGCAGTTTCACCCCTCCACTTT
TRBJ2-2	-	few	TRBV20-1	CSASPLNLNTGELFF	TGCAGTGCTAGCCCGCTGAACCTCAACACCGGGGAGCTGTTTTTT
TRBJ1-4	-	-	TRBV6-1	CASSLDTYRPEELFF	TGTGCCAGCAGTTTGGACACTTACCGGCCCGAGGAACTGTTTTTT
TRBJ2-1	-	few	TRBV6-4	CASSDSSNNEQFF	TGTGCCAGCAGTGACTCGTCCAACAATGAGCAGTTCTTC
TRBJ1-2	-	-	TRBV5-4	CASSLDPGVDYGYTF	TGTGCCAGCAGCTTGGATCCAGGGGTGGACTATGGCTACACCTTC
TRBJ2-5	TRBD2	-	TRBV5-6	CASSLMAAGGSKETQYF	TGTGCCAGCAGCTTGATGGCAGCGGGAGGATCTAAAGAGACCCAGTACTTC
TRBJ1-6	-	few	TRBV7-9	CASSLSISADPLHF	TGTGCCAGCAGCTTATCAATATCGGCGGATCCCCTCCACTTT
TRBJ2-7	-	-	TRBV7-6	CASSLDFQGPEQYF	TGTGCCAGCAGCTTAGACTTCCAAGGACCCGAGCAGTACTTC
TRBJ2-3	-	-	TRBV4-3	CASSPGPGLSSTDTQYF	TGCGCCAGCAGCCCCGGCCCGGGCCTTTCTAGCACAGATACGCAGTATTTT